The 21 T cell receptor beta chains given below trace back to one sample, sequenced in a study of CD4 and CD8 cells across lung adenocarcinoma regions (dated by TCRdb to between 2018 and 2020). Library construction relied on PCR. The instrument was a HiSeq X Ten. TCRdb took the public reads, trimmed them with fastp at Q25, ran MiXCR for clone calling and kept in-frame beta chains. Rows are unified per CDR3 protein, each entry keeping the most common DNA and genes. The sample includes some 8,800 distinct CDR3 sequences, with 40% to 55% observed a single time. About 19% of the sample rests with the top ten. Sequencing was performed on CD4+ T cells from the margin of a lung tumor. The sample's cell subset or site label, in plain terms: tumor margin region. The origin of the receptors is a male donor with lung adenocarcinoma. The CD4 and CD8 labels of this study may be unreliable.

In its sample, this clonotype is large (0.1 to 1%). CDR3 nucleotide sequence: TGTGCCAGCAGTTCCAGACGACAGGATCTTCCCTACAATGAGCAGTTCTTC. It codes for CASSSRRQDLPYNEQFF. The J gene is TRBJ2-1, the V gene TRBV27, with D tentatively TRBD1 (6 bases). Trimming stripped 4 bases from V and 2 bases from J, with 18 bases between. From germline, CDR1 is MNHEY and CDR2 SMNVEV (reference sequence). The length of the CDR3 is 17 residues.

The CDR3 here is CASSYQLLVDTQYF. CDR3 sequence (DNA): TGTGCCAGCAGTTACCAACTACTAGTAGATACGCAGTATTTT. The chain joins TRBV6-2 or TRBV6-3 to TRBJ2-3, with D possibly TRBD2 on 5 matching bases. Germline V CDR1 and CDR2: MNHEY, SVGEGT. V was clipped by 2 bases and J by 5 bases, with 11 bases between them. The CDR3 contains 14 residues.

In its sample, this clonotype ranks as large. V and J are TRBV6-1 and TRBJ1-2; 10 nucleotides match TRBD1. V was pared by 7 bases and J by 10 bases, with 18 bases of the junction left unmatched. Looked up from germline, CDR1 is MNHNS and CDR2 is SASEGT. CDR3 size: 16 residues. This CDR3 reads CASTLTGGGNFRDYTF. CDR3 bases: TGTGCCAGCACCCTGACAGGGGGCGGAAACTTTCGGGACTACACCTTC.

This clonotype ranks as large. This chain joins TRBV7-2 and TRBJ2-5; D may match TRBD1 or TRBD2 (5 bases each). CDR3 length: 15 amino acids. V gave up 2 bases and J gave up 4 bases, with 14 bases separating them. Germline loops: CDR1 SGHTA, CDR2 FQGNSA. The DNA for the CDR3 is TGTGCCAGCAGCTTACAGGGCGGCGGAGGAGAGACCCAGTACTTC. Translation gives CASSLQGGGGETQYF.

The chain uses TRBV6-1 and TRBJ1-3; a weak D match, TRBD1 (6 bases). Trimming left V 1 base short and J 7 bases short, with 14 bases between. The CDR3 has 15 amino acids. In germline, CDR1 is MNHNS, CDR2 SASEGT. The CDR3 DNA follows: TGTGCCAGCAGTGAAGAGGGACACCTCGCTAACACCATATATTTT. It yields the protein CASSEEGHLANTIYF.

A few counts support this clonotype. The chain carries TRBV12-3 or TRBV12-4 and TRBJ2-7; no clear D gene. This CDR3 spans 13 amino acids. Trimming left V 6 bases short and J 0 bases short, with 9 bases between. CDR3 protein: CASSDGISYEQYF. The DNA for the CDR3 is TGTGCCAGCAGCGACGGAATCTCCTACGAGCAGTACTTC.

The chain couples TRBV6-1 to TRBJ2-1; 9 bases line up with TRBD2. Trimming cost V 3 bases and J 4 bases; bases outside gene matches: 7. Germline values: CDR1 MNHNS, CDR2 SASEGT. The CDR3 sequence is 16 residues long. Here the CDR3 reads CASSDPAGGGYNEQFF. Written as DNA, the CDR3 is TGTGCCAGCAGTGATCCAGCGGGGGGCGGTTACAATGAGCAGTTCTTC.

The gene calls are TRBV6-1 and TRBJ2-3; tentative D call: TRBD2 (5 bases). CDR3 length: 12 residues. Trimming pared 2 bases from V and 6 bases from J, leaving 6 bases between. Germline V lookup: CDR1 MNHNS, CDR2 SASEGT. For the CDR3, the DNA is TGTGCCAGCAGTGAATCGGGGGATACGCAGTATTTT. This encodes CASSESGDTQYF.

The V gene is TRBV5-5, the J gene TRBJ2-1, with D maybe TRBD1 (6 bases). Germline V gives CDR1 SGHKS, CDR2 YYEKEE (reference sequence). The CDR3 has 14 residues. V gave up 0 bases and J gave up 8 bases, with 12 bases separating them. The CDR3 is CASSLGATGYEQFF. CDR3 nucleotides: TGTGCCAGCAGCTTGGGCGCTACAGGGTATGAGCAGTTCTTC.

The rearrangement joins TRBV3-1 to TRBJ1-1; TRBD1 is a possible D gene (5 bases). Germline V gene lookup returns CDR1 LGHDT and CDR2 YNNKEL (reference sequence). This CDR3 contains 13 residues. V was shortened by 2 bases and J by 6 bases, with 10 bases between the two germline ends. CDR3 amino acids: CASSQPGDSEAFF. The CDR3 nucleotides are TGTGCCAGCAGCCAACCGGGGGACTCTGAAGCTTTCTTT.

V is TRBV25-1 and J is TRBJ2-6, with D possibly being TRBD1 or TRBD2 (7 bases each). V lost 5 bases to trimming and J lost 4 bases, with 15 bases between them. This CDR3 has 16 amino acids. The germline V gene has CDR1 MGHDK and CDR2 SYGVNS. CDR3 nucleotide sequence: TGTGCCAGCAGTTTGCAGGGGGGGTACGGGGCCAACGTCCTGACTTTC. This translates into CASSLQGGYGANVLTF.

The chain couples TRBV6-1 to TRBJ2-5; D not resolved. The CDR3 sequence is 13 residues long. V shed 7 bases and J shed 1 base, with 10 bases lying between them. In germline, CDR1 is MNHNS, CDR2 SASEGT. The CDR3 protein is CASTLQIQETQYF. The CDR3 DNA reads TGTGCCAGCACCTTACAGATCCAAGAGACCCAGTACTTC.

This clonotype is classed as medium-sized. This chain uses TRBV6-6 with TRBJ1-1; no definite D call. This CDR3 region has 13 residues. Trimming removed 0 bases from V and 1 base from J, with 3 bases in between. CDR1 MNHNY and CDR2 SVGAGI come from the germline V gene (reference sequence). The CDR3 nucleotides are TGTGCCAGCAGTTACTCCGAGAACACTGAAGCTTTCTTT. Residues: CASSYSENTEAFF.

This chain's CDR3 is CASSGSREISTDTQYF. Written as DNA, the CDR3 is TGTGCCAGCAGTGGGAGCAGGGAAATTTCCACAGATACGCAGTATTTT. V usage is TRBV6-1 and J usage is TRBJ2-3, with D tentatively TRBD1 (5 bases). Germline V CDR1 and CDR2: MNHNS, SASEGT. CDR3 length: 16 amino acids. V gave up 4 bases and J gave up 2 bases, with 16 bases separating them.

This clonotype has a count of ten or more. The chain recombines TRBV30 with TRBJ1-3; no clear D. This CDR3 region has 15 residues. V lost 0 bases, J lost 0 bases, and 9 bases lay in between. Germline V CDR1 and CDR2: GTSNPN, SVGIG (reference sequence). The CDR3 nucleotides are TGTGCCTGGAGTGTACCGGGGAGCTCTGGAAACACCATATATTTT. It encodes CAWSVPGSSGNTIYF.

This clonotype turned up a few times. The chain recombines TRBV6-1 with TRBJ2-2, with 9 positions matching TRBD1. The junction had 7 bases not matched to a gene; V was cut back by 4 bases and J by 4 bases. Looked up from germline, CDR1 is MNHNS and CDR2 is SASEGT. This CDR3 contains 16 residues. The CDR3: CASSARTGGGTGELFF. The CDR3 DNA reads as TGTGCCAGCAGTGCCAGAACAGGGGGCGGCACCGGGGAGCTGTTTTTT.

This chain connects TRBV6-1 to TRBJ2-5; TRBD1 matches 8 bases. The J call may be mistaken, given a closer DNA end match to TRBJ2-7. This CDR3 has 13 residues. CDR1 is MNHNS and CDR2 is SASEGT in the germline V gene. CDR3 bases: TGTGCCAGCCACCCGGGACAGGCCATCGAGCAGTACTTC. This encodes CASHPGQAIEQYF.

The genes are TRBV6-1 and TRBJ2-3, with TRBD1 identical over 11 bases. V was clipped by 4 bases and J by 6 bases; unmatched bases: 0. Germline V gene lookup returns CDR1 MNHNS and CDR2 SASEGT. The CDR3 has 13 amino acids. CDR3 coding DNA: TGTGCCAGCAGTGGGGACAGGGGGGATACGCAGTATTTT. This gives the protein CASSGDRGDTQYF.

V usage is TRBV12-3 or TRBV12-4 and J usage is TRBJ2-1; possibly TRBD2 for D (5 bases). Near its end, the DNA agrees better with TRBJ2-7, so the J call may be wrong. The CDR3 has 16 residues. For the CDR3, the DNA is TGTGCCAGCAGCCCATTCAGCGGTGGTGGGGTTCGGGAGCAGTACTTC. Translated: CASSPFSGGGVREQYF.

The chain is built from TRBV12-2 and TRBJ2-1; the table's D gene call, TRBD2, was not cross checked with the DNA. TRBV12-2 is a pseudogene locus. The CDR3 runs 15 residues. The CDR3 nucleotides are TGTGCAAGTCGCCAGACTAGCGGGAGTGAGGATGAGCAGTTCTTC. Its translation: CASRQTSGSEDEQFF.

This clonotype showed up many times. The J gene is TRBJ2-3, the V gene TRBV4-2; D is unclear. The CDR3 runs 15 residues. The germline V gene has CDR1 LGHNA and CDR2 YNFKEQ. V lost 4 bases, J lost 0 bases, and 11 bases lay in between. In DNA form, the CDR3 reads TGTGCCAGCAGCCCCCGGACCGGGAGCACAGATACGCAGTATTTT. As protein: CASSPRTGSTDTQYF.